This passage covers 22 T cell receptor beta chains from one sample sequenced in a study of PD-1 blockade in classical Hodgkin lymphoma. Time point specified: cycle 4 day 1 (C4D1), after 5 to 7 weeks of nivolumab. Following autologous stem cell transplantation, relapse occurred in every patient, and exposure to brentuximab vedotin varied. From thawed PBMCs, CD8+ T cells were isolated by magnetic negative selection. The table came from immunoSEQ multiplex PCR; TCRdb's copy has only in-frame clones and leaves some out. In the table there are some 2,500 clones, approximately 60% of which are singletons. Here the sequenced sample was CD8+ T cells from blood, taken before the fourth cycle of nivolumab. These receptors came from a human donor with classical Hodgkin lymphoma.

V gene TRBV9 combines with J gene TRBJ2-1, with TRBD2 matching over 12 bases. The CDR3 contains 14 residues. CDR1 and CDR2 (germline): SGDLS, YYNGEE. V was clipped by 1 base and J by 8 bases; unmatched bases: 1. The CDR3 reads CASSVLAGGDEQFF. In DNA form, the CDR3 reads TGTGCCAGCAGCGTACTAGCGGGGGGGGATGAGCAGTTCTTC.

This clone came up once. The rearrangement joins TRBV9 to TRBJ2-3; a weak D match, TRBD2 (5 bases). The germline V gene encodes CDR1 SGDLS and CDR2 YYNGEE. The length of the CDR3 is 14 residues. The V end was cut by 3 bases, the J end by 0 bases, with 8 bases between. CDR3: CASSALASTDTQYF. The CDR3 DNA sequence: TGTGCCAGCAGCGCCCTAGCTAGCACAGATACGCAGTATTTT.

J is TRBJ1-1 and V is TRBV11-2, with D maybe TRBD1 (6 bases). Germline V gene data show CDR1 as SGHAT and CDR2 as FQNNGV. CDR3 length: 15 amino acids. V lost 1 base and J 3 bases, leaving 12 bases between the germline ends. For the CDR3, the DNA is TGTGCCAGCAGCTTAGGGCAGGGGATGGACACTGAAGCTTTCTTT. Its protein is CASSLGQGMDTEAFF.

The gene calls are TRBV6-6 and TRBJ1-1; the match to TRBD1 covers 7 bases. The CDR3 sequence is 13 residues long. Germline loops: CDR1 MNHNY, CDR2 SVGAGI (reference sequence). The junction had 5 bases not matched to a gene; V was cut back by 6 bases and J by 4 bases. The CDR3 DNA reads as TGTGCCAGCAGCCCAGGGGGGGTCACTGAAGCTTTCTTT. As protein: CASSPGGVTEAFF.

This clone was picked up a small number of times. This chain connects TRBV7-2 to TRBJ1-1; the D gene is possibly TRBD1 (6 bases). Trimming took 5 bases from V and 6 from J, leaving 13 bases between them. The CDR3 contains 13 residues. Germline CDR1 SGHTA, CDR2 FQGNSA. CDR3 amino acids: CASSPGGISEAFF. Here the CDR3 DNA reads TGTGCCAGCAGCCCTGGGGGCATCTCTGAAGCTTTCTTT.

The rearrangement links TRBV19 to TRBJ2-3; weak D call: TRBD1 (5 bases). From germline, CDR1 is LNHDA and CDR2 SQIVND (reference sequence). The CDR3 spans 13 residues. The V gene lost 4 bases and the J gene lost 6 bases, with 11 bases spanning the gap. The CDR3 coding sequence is TGTGCCAGTAGTAGGGGCATGGGGGATACGCAGTATTTT. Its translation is CASSRGMGDTQYF.

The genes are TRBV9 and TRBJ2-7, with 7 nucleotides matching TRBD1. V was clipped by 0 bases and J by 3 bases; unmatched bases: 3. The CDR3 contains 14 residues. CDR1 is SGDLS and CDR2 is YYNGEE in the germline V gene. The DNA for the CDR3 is TGTGCCAGCAGCGTAGAGGACAGGAGCTACGAGCAGTACTTC. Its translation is CASSVEDRSYEQYF.

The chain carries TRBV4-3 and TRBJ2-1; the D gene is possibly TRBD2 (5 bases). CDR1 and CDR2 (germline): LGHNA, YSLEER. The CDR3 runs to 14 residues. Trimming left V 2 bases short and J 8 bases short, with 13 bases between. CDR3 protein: CASSQWTVGDEQFF. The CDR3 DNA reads TGCGCCAGCAGCCAATGGACGGTCGGGGATGAGCAGTTCTTC.

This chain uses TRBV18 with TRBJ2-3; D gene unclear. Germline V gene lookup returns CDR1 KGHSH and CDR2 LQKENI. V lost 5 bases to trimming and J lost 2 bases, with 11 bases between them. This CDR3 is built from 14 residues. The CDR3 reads CASSSSSVTDTQYF. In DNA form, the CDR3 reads TGTGCCAGCTCATCCTCCTCGGTCACAGATACGCAGTATTTT.

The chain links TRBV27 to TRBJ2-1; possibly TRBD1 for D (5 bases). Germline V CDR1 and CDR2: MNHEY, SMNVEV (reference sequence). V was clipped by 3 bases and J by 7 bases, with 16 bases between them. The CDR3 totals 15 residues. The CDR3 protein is CASSLTPGAENEQFF. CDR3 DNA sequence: TGTGCCAGCAGTTTGACCCCTGGGGCGGAAAATGAGCAGTTCTTC.

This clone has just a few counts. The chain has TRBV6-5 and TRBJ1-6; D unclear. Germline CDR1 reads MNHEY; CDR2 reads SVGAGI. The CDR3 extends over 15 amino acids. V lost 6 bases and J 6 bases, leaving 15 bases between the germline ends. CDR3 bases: TGTGCCAGCAGCAGCGGGCCGACCCCTAATTCACCCCTCCACTTT. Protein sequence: CASSSGPTPNSPLHF.

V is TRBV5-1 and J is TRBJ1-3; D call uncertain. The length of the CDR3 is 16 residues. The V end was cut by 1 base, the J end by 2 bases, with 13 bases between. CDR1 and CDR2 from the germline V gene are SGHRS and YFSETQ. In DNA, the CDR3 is TGCGCCAGCAGCTTGTACGGCCGTACTACTGGAAACACCATATATTTT. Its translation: CASSLYGRTTGNTIYF.

The CDR3 DNA reads as TGTGCCAGCAGCTTAGATGCGGGGGCCCACGAGCAGTACTTC. Protein sequence: CASSLDAGAHEQYF. This chain joins TRBV11-1 and TRBJ2-7, with D perhaps matching TRBD2 (7 bases). V gave up 1 base and J gave up 5 bases, with 12 bases separating them. Germline V gives CDR1 SGHAT, CDR2 FQDESV (reference sequence). This CDR3 is built from 14 residues.

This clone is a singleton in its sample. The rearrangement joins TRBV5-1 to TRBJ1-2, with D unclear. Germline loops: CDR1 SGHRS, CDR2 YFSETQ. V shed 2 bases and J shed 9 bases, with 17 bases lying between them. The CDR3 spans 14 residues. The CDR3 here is CASSLDWQPDSYTF. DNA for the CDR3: TGCGCCAGCAGCTTAGATTGGCAGCCAGACAGCTACACCTTC.

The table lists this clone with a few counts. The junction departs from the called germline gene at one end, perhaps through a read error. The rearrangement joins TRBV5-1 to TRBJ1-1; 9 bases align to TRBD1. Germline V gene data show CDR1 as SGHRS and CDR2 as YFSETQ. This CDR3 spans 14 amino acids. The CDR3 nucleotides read TGCGCCAGCTACTCCGGGACAGGGAACCCTGAAGCTTTCTTT. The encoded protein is CASYSGTGNPEAFF. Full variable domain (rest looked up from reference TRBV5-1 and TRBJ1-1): KAGVTQTPRYLIKTRGQQVTLSCSPISGHRSVSWYQQTPGQGLQFLFEYFSETQRNKGNFPGRFSGRQFSNSRSEMNVSTLELGDSALYLCASYSGTGNPEAFFGQGTRLTVV.

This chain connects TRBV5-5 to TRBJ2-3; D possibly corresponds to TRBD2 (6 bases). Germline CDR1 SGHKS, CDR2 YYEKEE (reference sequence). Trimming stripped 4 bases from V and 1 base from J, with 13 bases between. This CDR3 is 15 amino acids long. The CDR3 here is CASSLAGTGTDTQYF. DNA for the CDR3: TGTGCCAGCAGCCTTGCGGGGACGGGCACAGATACGCAGTATTTT.

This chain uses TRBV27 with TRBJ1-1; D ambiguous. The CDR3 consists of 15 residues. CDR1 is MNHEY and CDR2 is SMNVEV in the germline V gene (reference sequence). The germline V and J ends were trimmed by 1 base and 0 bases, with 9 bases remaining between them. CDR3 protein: CASSLYGTMNTEAFF. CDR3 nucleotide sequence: TGTGCCAGCAGTTTATATGGCACCATGAACACTGAAGCTTTCTTT.

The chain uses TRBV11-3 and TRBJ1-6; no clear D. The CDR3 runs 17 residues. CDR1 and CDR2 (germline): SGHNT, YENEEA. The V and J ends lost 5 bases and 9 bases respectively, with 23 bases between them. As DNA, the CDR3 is TGTGCCAGCAGCCAGACCCCTAAGGAGGGATTTGCTTCACCCCTCCACTTT. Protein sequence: CASSQTPKEGFASPLHF.

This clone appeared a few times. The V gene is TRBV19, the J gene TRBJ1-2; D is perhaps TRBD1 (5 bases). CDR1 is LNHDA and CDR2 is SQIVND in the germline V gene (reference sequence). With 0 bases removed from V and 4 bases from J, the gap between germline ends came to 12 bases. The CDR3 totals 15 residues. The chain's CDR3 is CASSIDSRDVYGYTF. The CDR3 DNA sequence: TGTGCCAGTAGTATAGATTCCCGGGACGTCTATGGCTACACCTTC.

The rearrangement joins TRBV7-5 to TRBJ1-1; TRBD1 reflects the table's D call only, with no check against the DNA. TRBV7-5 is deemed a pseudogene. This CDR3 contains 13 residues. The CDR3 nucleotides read TGTGCCAGCAGCCCTGGGGGCATCTCTGAAGCTTTCTTT. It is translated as CASSPGGISEAFF.

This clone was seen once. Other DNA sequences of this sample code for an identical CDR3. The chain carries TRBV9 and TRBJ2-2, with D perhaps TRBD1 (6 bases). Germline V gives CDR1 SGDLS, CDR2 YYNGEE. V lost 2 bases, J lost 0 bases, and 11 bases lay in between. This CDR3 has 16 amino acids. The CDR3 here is CASSVSGTSNTGELFF. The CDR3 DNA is TGTGCCAGCAGCGTCTCCGGGACATCGAACACCGGGGAGCTGTTTTTT. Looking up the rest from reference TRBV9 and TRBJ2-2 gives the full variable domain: DSGVTQTPKHLITATGQRVTLRCSPRSGDLSVYWYQQSLDQGLQFLIQYYNGEERAKGNILERFSAQQFPDLHSELNLSSLELGDSALYFCASSVSGTSNTGELFFGEGSRLTVL.

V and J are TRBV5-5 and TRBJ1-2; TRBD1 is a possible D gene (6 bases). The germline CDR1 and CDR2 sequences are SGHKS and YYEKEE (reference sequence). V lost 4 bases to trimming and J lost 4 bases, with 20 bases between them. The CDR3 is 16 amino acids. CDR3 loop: CASSPEGTSGAYGYTF. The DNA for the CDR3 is TGTGCCAGCAGCCCTGAGGGCACCTCAGGGGCCTATGGCTACACCTTC.